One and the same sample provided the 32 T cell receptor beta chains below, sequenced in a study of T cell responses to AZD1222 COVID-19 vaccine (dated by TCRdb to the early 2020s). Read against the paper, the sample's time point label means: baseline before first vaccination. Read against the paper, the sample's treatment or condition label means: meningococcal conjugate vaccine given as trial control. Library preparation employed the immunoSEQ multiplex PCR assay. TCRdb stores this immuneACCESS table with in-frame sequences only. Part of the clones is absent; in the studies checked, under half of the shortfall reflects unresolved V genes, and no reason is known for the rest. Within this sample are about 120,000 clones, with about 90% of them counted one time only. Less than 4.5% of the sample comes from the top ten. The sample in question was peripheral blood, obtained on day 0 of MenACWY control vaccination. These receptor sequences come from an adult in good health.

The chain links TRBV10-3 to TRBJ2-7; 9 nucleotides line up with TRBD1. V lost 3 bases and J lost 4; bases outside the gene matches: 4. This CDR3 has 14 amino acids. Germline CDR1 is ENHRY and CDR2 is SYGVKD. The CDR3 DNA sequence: TGTGCCATCAGTGACGGGACAGGGTTATACGAGCAGTACTTC. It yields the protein CAISDGTGLYEQYF.

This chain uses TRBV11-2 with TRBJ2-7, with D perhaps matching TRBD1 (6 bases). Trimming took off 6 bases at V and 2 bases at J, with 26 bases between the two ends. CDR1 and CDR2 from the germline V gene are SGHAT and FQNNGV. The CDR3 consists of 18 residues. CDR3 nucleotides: TGTGCCAGCAGTCAAATGGAGAGGTTGGGGCAGGGGACCTACGAGCAGTACGTC. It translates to CASSQMERLGQGTYEQYV.

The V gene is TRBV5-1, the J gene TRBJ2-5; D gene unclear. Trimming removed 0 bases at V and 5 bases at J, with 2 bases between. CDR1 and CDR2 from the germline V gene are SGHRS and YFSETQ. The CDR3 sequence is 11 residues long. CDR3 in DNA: TGCGCCAGCAGCTTGGCGGAGACCCAGTACTTC. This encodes CASSLAETQYF. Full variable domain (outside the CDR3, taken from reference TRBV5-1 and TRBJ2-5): KAGVTQTPRYLIKTRGQQVTLSCSPISGHRSVSWYQQTPGQGLQFLFEYFSETQRNKGNFPGRFSGRQFSNSRSEMNVSTLELGDSALYLCASSLAETQYFGPGTRLLVL.

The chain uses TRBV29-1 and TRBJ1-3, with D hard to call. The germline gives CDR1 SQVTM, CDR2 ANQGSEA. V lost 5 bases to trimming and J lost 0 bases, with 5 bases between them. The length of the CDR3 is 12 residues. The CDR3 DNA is TGCAGCGTTACGCTCTCTGGAAACACCATATATTTT. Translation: CSVTLSGNTIYF.

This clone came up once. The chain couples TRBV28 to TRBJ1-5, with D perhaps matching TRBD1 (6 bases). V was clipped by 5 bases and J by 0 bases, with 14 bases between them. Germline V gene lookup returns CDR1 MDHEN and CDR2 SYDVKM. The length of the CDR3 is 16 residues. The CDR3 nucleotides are TGTGCCAGCAGTCCACCGACAGGAGATAGCAATCAGCCCCAGCATTTT. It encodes CASSPPTGDSNQPQHF.

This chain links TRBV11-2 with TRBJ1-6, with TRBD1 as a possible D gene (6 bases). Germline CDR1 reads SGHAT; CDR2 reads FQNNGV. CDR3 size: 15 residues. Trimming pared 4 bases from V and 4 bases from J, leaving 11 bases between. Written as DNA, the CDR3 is TGTGCCAGCAGCTCCGGGACAATTTATAATTCACCCCTCCACTTT. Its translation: CASSSGTIYNSPLHF.

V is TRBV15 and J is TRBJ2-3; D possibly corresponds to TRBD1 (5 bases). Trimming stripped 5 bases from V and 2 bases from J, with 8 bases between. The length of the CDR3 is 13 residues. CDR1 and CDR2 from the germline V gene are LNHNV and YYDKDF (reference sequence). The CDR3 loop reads CATSGAVTDTQYF. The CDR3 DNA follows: TGTGCCACCAGCGGGGCAGTCACAGATACGCAGTATTTT.

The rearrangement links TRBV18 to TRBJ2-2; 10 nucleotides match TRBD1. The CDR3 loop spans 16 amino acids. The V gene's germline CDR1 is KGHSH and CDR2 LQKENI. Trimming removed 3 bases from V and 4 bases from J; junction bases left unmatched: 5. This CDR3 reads CASSPRTGGSTGELFF. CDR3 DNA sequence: TGTGCCAGCTCACCTCGGACAGGGGGATCCACCGGGGAGCTGTTTTTT. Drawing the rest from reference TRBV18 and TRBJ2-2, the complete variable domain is NAGVMQNPRHLVRRRGQEARLRCSPMKGHSHVYWYRQLPEEGLKFMVYLQKENIIDESGMPKERFSAEFPKEGPSILRIQQVVRGDSAAYFCASSPRTGGSTGELFFGEGSRLTVL.

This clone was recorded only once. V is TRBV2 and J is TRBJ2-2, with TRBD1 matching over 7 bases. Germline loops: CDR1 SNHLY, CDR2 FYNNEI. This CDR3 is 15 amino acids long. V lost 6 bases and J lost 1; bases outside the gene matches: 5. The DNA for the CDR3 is TGTGCCAGCAGGAGACAGGGTCAGAACACCGGGGAGCTGTTTTTT. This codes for CASRRQGQNTGELFF.

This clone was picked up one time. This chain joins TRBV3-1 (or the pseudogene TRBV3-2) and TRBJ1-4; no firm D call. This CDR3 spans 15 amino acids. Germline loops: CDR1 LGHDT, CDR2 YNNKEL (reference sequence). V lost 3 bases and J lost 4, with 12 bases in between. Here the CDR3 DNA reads TGTGCCAGCAGCCATTTTCTCTCTATTAATGAAAAACTGTTTTTT. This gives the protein CASSHFLSINEKLFF.

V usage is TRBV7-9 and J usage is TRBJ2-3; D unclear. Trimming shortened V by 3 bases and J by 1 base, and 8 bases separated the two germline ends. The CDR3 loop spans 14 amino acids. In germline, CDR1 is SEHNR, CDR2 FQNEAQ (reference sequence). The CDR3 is CASSFYEGTDTQYF. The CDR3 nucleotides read TGTGCCAGCAGCTTTTATGAGGGCACAGATACGCAGTATTTT.

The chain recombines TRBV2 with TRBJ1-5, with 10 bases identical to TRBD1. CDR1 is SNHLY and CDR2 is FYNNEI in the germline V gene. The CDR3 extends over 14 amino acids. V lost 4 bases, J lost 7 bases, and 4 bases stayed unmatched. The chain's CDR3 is CASSVVTGGQPQHF. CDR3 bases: TGTGCCAGCAGTGTCGTGACAGGGGGCCAGCCCCAGCATTTT.

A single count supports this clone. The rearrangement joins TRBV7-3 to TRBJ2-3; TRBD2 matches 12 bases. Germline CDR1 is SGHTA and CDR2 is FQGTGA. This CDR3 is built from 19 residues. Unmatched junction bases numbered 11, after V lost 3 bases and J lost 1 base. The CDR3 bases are TGTGCCAGCAGCTTGATGGGGGGACTAGCGGGTCTCGGCACAGATACGCAGTATTTT. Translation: CASSLMGGLAGLGTDTQYF.

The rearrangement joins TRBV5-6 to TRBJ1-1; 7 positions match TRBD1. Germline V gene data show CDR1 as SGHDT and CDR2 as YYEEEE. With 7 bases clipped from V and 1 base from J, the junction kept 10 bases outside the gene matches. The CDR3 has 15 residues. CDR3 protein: CASVGTEVPNTEAFF. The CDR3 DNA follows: TGTGCCAGCGTCGGGACAGAAGTGCCGAACACTGAAGCTTTCTTT.

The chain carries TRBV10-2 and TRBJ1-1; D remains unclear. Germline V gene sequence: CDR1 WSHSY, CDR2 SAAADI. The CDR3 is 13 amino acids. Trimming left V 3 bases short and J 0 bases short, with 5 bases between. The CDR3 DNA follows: TGCGCCAGCAGTGAAGGATTGAACACTGAAGCTTTCTTT. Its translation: CASSEGLNTEAFF.

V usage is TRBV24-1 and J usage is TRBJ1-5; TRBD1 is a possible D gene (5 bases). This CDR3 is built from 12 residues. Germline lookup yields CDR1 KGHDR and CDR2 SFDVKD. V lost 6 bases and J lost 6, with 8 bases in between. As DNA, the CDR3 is TGTGCCACCAGTCAGGGACCTCAGCCCCAGCATTTT. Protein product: CATSQGPQPQHF.

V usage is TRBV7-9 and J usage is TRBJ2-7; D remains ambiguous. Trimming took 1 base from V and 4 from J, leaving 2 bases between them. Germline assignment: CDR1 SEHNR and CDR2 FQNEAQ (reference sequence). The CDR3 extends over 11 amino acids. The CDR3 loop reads CASSLEYEQYV. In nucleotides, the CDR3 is TGTGCCAGCAGCTTAGAATACGAGCAGTACGTC.

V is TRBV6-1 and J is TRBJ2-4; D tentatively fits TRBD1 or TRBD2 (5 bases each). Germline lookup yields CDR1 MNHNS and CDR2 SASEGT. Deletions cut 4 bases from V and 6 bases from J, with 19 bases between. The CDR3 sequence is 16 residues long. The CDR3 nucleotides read TGTGCCAGCAGTGCCTCCGGGACGTGGGGCGTAAACATTCAGTACTTC. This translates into CASSASGTWGVNIQYF.

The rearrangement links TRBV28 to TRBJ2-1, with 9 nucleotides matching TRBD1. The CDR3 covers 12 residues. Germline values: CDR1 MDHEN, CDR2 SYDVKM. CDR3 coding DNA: TGTGTCTTACAGGGGGCGAACAATGAGCAGTTCTTC. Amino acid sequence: CVLQGANNEQFF.

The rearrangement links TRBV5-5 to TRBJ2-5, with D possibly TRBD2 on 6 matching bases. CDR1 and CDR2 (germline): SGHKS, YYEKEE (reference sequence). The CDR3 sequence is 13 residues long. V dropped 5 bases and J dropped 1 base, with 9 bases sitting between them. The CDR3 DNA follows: TGTGCCAGCAGGGCCGGGAGCCAAGAGACCCAGTACTTC. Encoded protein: CASRAGSQETQYF.

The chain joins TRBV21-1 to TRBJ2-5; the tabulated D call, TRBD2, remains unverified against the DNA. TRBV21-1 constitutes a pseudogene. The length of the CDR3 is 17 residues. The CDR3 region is CASSKAGRLAGVETQYF. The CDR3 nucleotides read TGTGCCAGCAGCAAAGCTGGGAGACTAGCGGGAGTGGAGACCCAGTACTTC.

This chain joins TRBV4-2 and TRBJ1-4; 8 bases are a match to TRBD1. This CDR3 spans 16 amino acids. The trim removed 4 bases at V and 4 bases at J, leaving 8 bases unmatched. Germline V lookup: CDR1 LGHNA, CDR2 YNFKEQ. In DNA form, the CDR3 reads TGTGCCAGCAGCCTCGGACAGGGAGGCCTTAATGAAAAACTGTTTTTT. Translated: CASSLGQGGLNEKLFF.

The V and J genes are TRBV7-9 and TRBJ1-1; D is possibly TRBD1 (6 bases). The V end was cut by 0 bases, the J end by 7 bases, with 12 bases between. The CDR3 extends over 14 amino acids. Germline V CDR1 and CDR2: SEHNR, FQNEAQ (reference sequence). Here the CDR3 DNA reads TGTGCCAGCAGCTTAGCGGGGGCGCATATTGAAGCTTTCTTT. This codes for CASSLAGAHIEAFF.

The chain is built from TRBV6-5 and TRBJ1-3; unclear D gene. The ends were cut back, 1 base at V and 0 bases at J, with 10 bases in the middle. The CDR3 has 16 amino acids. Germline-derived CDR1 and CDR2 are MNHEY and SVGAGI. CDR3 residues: CASSYFGGSSGNTIYF. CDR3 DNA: TGTGCCAGCAGTTACTTCGGCGGATCCTCTGGAAACACCATATATTTT.

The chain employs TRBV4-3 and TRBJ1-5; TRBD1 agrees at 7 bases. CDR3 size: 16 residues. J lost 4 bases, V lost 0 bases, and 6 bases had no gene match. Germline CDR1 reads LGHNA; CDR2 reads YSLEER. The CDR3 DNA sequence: TGCGCCAGCAGCCAAGATCCTGGGACAGTTAATCAGCCCCAGCATTTT. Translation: CASSQDPGTVNQPQHF.

DNA for the CDR3: TGTGCCAGCAGCCCCTCCGGGACAGGGGCCTACGAGCAGTACTTC. Its protein is CASSPSGTGAYEQYF. The rearrangement joins TRBV27 to TRBJ2-7, with TRBD1 identical over 10 bases. The CDR3 contains 15 residues. Germline V gene lookup returns CDR1 MNHEY and CDR2 SMNVEV (reference sequence). V shed 6 bases, J shed 2 bases, and the junction held 7 bases outside the gene matches.

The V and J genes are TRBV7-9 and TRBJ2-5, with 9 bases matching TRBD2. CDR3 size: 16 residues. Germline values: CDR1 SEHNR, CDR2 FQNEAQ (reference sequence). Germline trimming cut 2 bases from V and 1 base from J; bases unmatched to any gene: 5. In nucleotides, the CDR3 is TGTGCCAGCAGCTTATGGGTAGCGGGGGCCCAAGAGACCCAGTACTTC. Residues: CASSLWVAGAQETQYF. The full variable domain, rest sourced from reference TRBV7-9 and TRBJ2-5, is DTGVSQNPRHKITKRGQNVTFRCDPISEHNRLYWYRQTLGQGPEFLTYFQNEAQLEKSRLLSDRFSAERPKGSFSTLEIQRTEQGDSAMYLCASSLWVAGAQETQYFGPGTRLLVL.

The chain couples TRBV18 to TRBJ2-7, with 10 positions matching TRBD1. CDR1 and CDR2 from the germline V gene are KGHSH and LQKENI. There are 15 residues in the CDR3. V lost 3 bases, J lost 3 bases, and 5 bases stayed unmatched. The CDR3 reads CASSPRQGAGYEQYF. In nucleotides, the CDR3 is TGTGCCAGCTCACCCCGACAGGGGGCAGGCTACGAGCAGTACTTC.

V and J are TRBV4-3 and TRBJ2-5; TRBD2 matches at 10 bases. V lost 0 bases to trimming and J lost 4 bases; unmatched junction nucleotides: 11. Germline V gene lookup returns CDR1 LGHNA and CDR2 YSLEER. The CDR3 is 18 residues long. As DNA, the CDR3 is TGCGCCAGCAGCCAAGATTGGCGAGCGGGGGGGATAAGAGAGACCCAGTACTTC. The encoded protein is CASSQDWRAGGIRETQYF.

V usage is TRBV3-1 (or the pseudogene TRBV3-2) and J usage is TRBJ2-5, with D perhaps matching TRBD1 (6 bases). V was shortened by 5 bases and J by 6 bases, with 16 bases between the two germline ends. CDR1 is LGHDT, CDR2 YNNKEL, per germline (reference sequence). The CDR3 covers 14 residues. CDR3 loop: CASSGGHPEQTQYF. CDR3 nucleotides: TGTGCCAGCAGCGGGGGACACCCCGAGCAGACCCAGTACTTC.

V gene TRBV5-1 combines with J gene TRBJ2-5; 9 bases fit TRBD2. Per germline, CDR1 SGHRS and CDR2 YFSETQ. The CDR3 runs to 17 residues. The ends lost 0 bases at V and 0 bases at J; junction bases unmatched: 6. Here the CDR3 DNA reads TGCGCCAGCAGCTTGGAGGTGGCTAGCGGGAACCAAGAGACCCAGTACTTC. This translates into CASSLEVASGNQETQYF.

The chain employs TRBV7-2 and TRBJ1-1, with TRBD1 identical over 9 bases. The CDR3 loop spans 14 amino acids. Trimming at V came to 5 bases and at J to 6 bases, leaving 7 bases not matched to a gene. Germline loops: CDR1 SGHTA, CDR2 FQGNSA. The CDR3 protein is CASSPRDRDSEAFF. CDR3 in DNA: TGTGCCAGCAGCCCCCGGGACAGGGACTCTGAAGCTTTCTTT.